The clone carrying this T cell receptor beta chain has just a few counts. This entry belongs to a study of blood T cell repertoires in COVID-19. TCRdb keeps only in-frame clones here, not all; method: immunoSEQ multiplex PCR. Altogether under 100,000 clones are present, around 85% being singletons, with the ten largest covering approximately 2.8%. Germline V gives CDR1 SEHNR, CDR2 FQNEAQ (reference sequence). V lost 1 base and J lost 8; bases outside the gene matches: 3. The CDR3 totals 15 residues. V usage is TRBV7-9 and J usage is TRBJ1-4; 11 bases line up with TRBD1. This TCR came from a woman older than 75 with COVID-19, enrolled during active disease. The specimen was peripheral blood. CDR3 coding DNA: TGTGCCAGCAGCTTAGAGGACAGGGGGCGCGAAAAACTGTTTTTT. Translated: CASSLEDRGREKLFF.